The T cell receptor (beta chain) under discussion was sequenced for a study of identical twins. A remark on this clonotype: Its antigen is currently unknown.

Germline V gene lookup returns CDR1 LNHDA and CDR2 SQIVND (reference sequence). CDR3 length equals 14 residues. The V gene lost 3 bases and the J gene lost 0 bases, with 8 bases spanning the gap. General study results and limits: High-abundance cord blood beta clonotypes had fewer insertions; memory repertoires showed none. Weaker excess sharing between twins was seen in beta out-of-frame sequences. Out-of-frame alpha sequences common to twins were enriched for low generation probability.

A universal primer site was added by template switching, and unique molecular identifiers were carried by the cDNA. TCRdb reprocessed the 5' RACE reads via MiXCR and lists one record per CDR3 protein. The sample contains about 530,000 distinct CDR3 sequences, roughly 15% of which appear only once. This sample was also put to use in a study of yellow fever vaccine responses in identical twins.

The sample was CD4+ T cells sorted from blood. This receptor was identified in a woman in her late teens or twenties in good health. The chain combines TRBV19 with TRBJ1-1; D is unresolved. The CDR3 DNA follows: TGTGCCAGTAGTATTCCGAACATGAACACTGAAGCTTTCTTT. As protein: CASSIPNMNTEAFF.